The rows below give T cell receptor beta chains drawn from one sample of a study of vaccination effects on CD4 cells after COVID-19. Their specific antigens are unknown. Here immunoSEQ multiplex PCR was the method, and the copy in TCRdb shows in-frame clones only, minus some. The sample yields tens of thousands of clones, about 80% seen once. This material consisted of CD4+ T cells from PBMCs cultured with a peptide pool, taken before COVID-19 vaccination. The receptors come from a human donor who had a prior SARS-CoV-2 infection. CDR3s include the opening cysteine and the closing phenylalanine or tryptophan. The D gene is left open where the match is weak. Part of the rows lack a size; the others show once, few, many or a class for expanded clones.

TRBV6-2/TRBV6-3	-	-	TRBJ1-2	CASSHSKTRVGRIYGYTF	TGTGCCAGCAGTCACTCGAAAACTCGGGTGGGCAGGATCTATGGCTACACCTTC
TRBV21-1	-	-	TRBJ2-7	CASSKSEQYF	TGTGCCAGCAGCAAATCCGAGCAGTACTTC
TRBV6-5	-	-	TRBJ1-2	CASRQANYGYTF	TGTGCCAGCCGACAGGCGAACTATGGCTACACCTTC
TRBV6-5	-	TRBD1	TRBJ1-2	CASSLSDRGPGYTF	TGTGCCAGCAGTTTGTCCGACAGGGGGCCTGGCTACACCTTC
TRBV15	-	TRBD1	TRBJ1-2	CATSRYKQGEDGYTF	TGTGCCACCAGCAGATACAAACAGGGGGAGGATGGCTACACCTTC
TRBV7-8	-	-	TRBJ1-4	CASSFVSPSLYVPEKLFF	TGTGCCAGCAGCTTCGTTTCCCCCTCACTGTACGTTCCGGAGAAACTGTTTTTT
TRBV6-5	once	TRBD2	TRBJ2-1	CASSPPGRAYNEQFF	TGTGCCAGCAGCCCACCCGGGAGGGCCTACAATGAGCAGTTCTTC
TRBV3-1/TRBV3-2	-	TRBD1	TRBJ1-1	CASSHWTGGEFTEAFF	TGTGCCAGCAGCCATTGGACAGGGGGCGAATTTACTGAAGCTTTCTTT
TRBV4-1	-	-	TRBJ2-7	CASSRVLTYSTAYEQYF	TGCGCCAGCAGCCGAGTACTAACGTACTCAACCGCCTACGAGCAGTACTTC
TRBV25-1	-	TRBD1	TRBJ2-1	CASSASGTGRTNEQFF	TGTGCCAGCAGTGCCTCCGGGACAGGGAGAACCAATGAGCAGTTCTTC
TRBV3-1/TRBV3-2	-	TRBD2	TRBJ2-1	CASSRAGAVINEQFF	TGTGCCAGCAGCCGGGCGGGAGCTGTCATCAATGAGCAGTTCTTC
TRBV9	-	-	TRBJ1-2	CASSVGGIHYGYTF	TGTGCCAGCAGCGTAGGTGGCATCCACTATGGCTACACCTTC
TRBV12-5	-	TRBD1	TRBJ1-3	CASGLVFMGQGSSGNTIYF	TGTGCTAGTGGTTTGGTATTCATGGGACAGGGGAGCTCTGGAAACACCATATATTTT
TRBV2	-	-	TRBJ2-1	CASSVTRRGLEQFF	TGTGCCAGCAGTGTAACTCGGCGGGGTCTTGAGCAGTTCTTC
TRBV5-1	-	TRBD2	TRBJ2-3	CASSVERGGGTDTQYF	TGCGCCAGCAGCGTAGAGCGGGGGGGCGGCACAGATACGCAGTATTTT
TRBV6-5	-	TRBD1	TRBJ1-6	CASSLTGDNSPLHF	TGTGCCAGCAGTCTGACAGGGGATAATTCACCCCTCCACTTT
TRBV24-1	-	-	TRBJ1-5	CATSDTSQDLFQPQHF	TGTGCCACCAGTGATACTTCTCAGGATCTATTTCAGCCCCAGCATTTT
TRBV6-6	-	-	TRBJ2-1	CASSYSIPIEQFF	TGTGCCAGCAGTTACTCGATCCCCATTGAGCAGTTCTTC
TRBV7-3	-	-	TRBJ2-1	CASSLWGSGYNEQFF	TGTGCCAGCAGCTTATGGGGCTCGGGGTACAATGAGCAGTTCTTC
TRBV7-9	-	-	TRBJ2-3	CASSPNLRADTQYF	TGTGCCAGCAGCCCGAACCTACGCGCAGATACGCAGTATTTT
TRBV5-6	few	-	TRBJ2-7	CASSFIPGYEQYF	TGTGCCAGCAGCTTCATCCCGGGCTACGAGCAGTACTTC
TRBV5-1	once	-	TRBJ1-3	CASKGGFSGNTIYF	TGCGCCTCAAAGGGGGGATTCTCTGGAAACACCATATATTTT
TRBV6-8	-	TRBD1	TRBJ2-5	CASRGTERLERETQYF	TGTGCCAGCAGAGGGACAGAGAGGCTCGAGCGGGAGACCCAGTACTTC
TRBV2	-	-	TRBJ2-5	CASSTRRRETQYF	TGTGCCAGCAGTACTAGACGTCGAGAGACCCAGTACTTC
TRBV19	few	TRBD1	TRBJ1-1	CASSTRDSPEAFF	TGTGCCAGTAGTACGCGGGACAGCCCTGAAGCTTTCTTT
TRBV12-2	once	-	TRBJ2-2	CASRPLTPSNTGELFF	TGTGCAAGTCGCCCTTTGACACCATCGAACACCGGGGAGCTGTTTTTT
TRBV28	-	-	TRBJ1-5	CASSHRRDWPQHF	TGTGCCAGCAGTCACCGACGGGACTGGCCCCAGCATTTT
TRBV30	few	TRBD1	TRBJ1-1	CACGSGTGAFF	TGTGCCTGCGGTTCCGGGACAGGAGCTTTCTTT
TRBV18	-	TRBD2	TRBJ2-1	CASSPISGGNNEQFF	TGTGCCAGCTCACCGATCAGCGGGGGGAACAATGAGCAGTTCTTC
TRBV10-3	-	TRBD1	TRBJ1-5	CAISDGQGLASNQPQHF	TGTGCCATCAGTGATGGACAGGGACTCGCTTCAAATCAGCCCCAGCATTTT
TRBV14	-	TRBD2	TRBJ2-7	CASSQDGTSGREQYF	TGTGCCAGCAGCCAGGATGGGACTAGCGGGCGCGAGCAGTACTTC
TRBV11-3	-	TRBD2	TRBJ2-1	CASSSLAGGLNEQFF	TGTGCCAGCAGCTCCTTAGCGGGAGGTTTAAATGAGCAGTTCTTC
TRBV2	-	TRBD1	TRBJ1-2	CASRDRGHYGYTF	TGTGCCAGCAGAGACAGGGGGCACTATGGCTACACCTTC
TRBV14	-	-	TRBJ2-1	CASSPPWGEQFF	TGTGCCAGCAGCCCTCCTTGGGGTGAGCAGTTCTTC
TRBV7-3	-	-	TRBJ1-2	CASSPTSSPGYGYTF	TGTGCCAGCAGCCCCACTAGTTCTCCTGGCTATGGCTACACCTTC
TRBV15	-	TRBD2	TRBJ2-5	CATSRELAGVETQYF	TGTGCCACCAGCAGAGAACTAGCGGGGGTAGAGACCCAGTACTTC
TRBV2	-	TRBD2	TRBJ2-3	CASSGLAGVVAQYF	TGTGCCAGCAGTGGACTAGCGGGAGTCGTGGCGCAGTATTTT